This paragraph covers one T cell receptor (beta chain) sequence. Its antigen is still unknown. No base-level quality is on record; no much larger clone is a single base apart. This record belongs to a study of blood T cell repertoires in COVID-19 (dated by TCRdb to the early 2020s). About the study as a whole: Samples covering the acute and convalescent phases of COVID-19 were provided by collaborators in the United States, Italy and Spain. The prospective study material was composed of cDNA or gDNA derived from T cells, B-cell-depleted T cells, or PBMCs. The dataset comprised deeply sampled blood TCRbeta repertoires from subjects exposed to, actively infected with, or recovered from COVID-19. The repertoires were released in a freely available public database intended as a resource for research on the immune response to SARS-CoV-2. Samples were obtained from the ongoing ImmuneRACE study (first 160 participants) and from over 1,000 subjects provided by 6 global collaborators. A de-identified subject ID, COVID-19 status, age in years and sex were almost always included in the sample metadata. HLA class I and class II types, where available, came from metadata supplied by the sample provider rather than from assay-based typing.

What the authors observed across the whole study: How much clinical and demographic metadata was included differed by source and by participant, and the metadata was provided uncurated.

Whole blood was collected in K2EDTA tubes by collaborating institutions according to the institutions' own protocols. For TCRbeta analysis, collaborator samples were shipped as frozen whole blood, as isolated PBMCs, or as DNA extracted from either sample type. TCRbeta CDR3 regions were amplified from genomic DNA by means of the immunoSEQ Assay, a bias-controlled multiplex PCR. Per the original workflow: Nucleated cell counts per sample were estimated from amplification of reference gene primers within the assay. To quantify the absolute abundance of each unique TCRbeta CDR3 rearrangement, sequence reads were collapsed and filtered. For each sample, productive Simpson clonality was calculated as the square root of Simpson's diversity index across productive rearrangements. TCRdb took this table from immuneACCESS and kept in-frame rearrangements with V and J called. Such tables lack part of the clones; where checked against another copy, unresolved V genes explain under half of the gap, and the rest is unexplained. The D gene and trimming were derived from the DNA, and the V and J assignments and clone size from that table. The sample data list roughly 200,000 clones, and around 90% of these were observed just once. 5.5% to 7.5% of the sample is in the top ten clones.

Looking up the germline V gene (reference sequence) yields CDR1 MNHEY and CDR2 SMNVEV. CDR3 length: 14 amino acids, cysteine to phenylalanine. Only the CDR3 part of the read is kept: 42 bases, read in frame from the first base. V and J are truncated by 6 bases and 6 bases respectively, leaving an intervening sequence of 17 bases. The specimen sequenced was peripheral blood. This sequence was found in a man aged 35 to 55 with acute or convalescent COVID-19. This receptor chain uses TRBV27 and TRBJ1-2, with TRBD1 tentatively as D gene (6 bases match). Here the CDR3 is given as CASRATGIPNGYTF. The nucleotide sequence reads TGTGCCAGCAGGGCCACAGGGATCCCTAATGGCTACACCTTC.